The 30 T cell receptor beta chains below come from one sample, sequenced in a study of cytomegalovirus exposure and HLA in healthy donors. Both 60 Vbeta primers and 13 Jbeta primers went into the PCR. Here immunoSEQ multiplex PCR was the method, and the copy in TCRdb shows in-frame clones only, minus some. The sample holds nearly 100,000 clones, around a tenth seen once. Sequenced sample: PBMCs. These TCRs come from a man aged 45 to 65 in good health and CMV-seropositive.

This clone was counted only a few times. In DNA, the CDR3 is TGTGCCAGTACCCCGGCGGGGTGGTATCAGCCCCAGCATTTT. It yields the protein CASTPAGWYQPQHF. The chain recombines TRBV19 with TRBJ1-5, with unresolved D. V shed 7 bases and J shed 5 bases, with 15 bases lying between them. The CDR3 contains 14 residues. CDR1 and CDR2 (germline): LNHDA, SQIVND (reference sequence). The entire variable domain, with the rest obtained from reference TRBV19 and TRBJ1-5, is as follows: DGGITQSPKYLFRKEGQNVTLSCEQNLNHDAMYWYRQDPGQGLRLIYYSQIVNDFQKGDIAEGYSVSREKKESFPLTVTSAQKNPTAFYLCASTPAGWYQPQHFGDGTRLSIL.

This clone was found a few times. This rearrangement joins TRBV29-1 to TRBJ2-7; 9 nucleotides agree with TRBD1. The CDR3 sequence is 16 residues long. The junction had 9 bases not matched to a gene; V was cut back by 0 bases and J by 3 bases. Looked up from germline, CDR1 is SQVTM and CDR2 is ANQGSEA. The CDR3 sequence: CSVEDRGTGMLYEQYF. Written as DNA, the CDR3 is TGCAGCGTTGAAGATCGTGGGACAGGGATGCTCTACGAGCAGTACTTC.

This clone was detected ten times or more. This chain connects TRBV6-5 to TRBJ2-1; TRBD1 aligns across 7 bases. Per the germline V gene, CDR1 is MNHEY and CDR2 is SVGAGI. J was trimmed by 5 bases and V by 5 bases; bases with no gene match: 3. CDR3 size: 13 residues. The CDR3: CASSETGDNEQFF. CDR3 DNA sequence: TGTGCCAGCAGTGAAACAGGGGACAATGAGCAGTTCTTC.

This sequence joins TRBV10-1 and TRBJ2-5; no firm D call. From germline, CDR1 is WNHNN and CDR2 SYGVQD (reference sequence). V shed 1 base and J shed 5 bases, with 17 bases lying between them. CDR3 length equals 16 residues. The CDR3 nucleotides are TGCGCCAGCAGTGAGTTGAGGAAAGGAGATAGGGAGACCCAGTACTTC. It specifies CASSELRKGDRETQYF.

This clone was recorded a few times. The rearrangement links TRBV15 to TRBJ2-6; D is undetermined. Germline V CDR1 and CDR2: LNHNV, YYDKDF (reference sequence). V was pared by 1 base and J by 2 bases, with 12 bases between. The CDR3 is 17 residues long. The CDR3 DNA sequence: TGTGCCACCAGCAGAGTGGCGGCCGCCGCTGGGGCCAACGTCCTGACTTTC. Protein sequence: CATSRVAAAAGANVLTF.

In this sample, this clone turned up a few times. V gene TRBV19 combines with J gene TRBJ2-7, with 10 bases that match TRBD2. This CDR3 spans 15 amino acids. J gave up 0 bases and V 7 bases, and 6 bases lay outside the gene matches. The V gene's germline CDR1 is LNHDA and CDR2 SQIVND (reference sequence). In DNA form, the CDR3 reads TGTGCCAGTAAGTATAGCGGGAGGAACTCCTACGAGCAGTACTTC. It codes for CASKYSGRNSYEQYF.

This clone was observed a handful of times. The genes are TRBV5-1 and TRBJ1-2; the D gene is possibly TRBD1 (6 bases). Germline CDR1 and CDR2: SGHRS and YFSETQ. The V gene lost 2 bases and the J gene lost 0 bases, with 11 bases spanning the gap. The CDR3 runs 15 residues. Here the CDR3 reads CASSFTGYPNYGYTF. In DNA form, the CDR3 reads TGCGCCAGCAGCTTTACAGGGTACCCTAACTATGGCTACACCTTC. Supplemented by reference TRBV5-1 and TRBJ1-2, the full variable domain reads KAGVTQTPRYLIKTRGQQVTLSCSPISGHRSVSWYQQTPGQGLQFLFEYFSETQRNKGNFPGRFSGRQFSNSRSEMNVSTLELGDSALYLCASSFTGYPNYGYTFGSGTRLTVV.

The chain joins TRBV19 to TRBJ2-1; a weak D match, TRBD2 (6 bases). V lost 1 base to trimming and J lost 10 bases, with 26 bases between them. The V gene's germline CDR1 is LNHDA and CDR2 SQIVND (reference sequence). This CDR3 spans 18 amino acids. For the CDR3, the DNA is TGTGCCAGTAGTATAGCCCGGACGACCGACCGCTCTAGCGACGAGCAGTTCTTC. Translating it yields CASSIARTTDRSSDEQFF. Combining the CDR3 with reference TRBV19 and TRBJ2-1 gives the whole variable domain DGGITQSPKYLFRKEGQNVTLSCEQNLNHDAMYWYRQDPGQGLRLIYYSQIVNDFQKGDIAEGYSVSREKKESFPLTVTSAQKNPTAFYLCASSIARTTDRSSDEQFFGPGTRLTVL.

V and J are TRBV5-5 and TRBJ2-7, with 7 positions matching TRBD2. Germline V gene data show CDR1 as SGHKS and CDR2 as YYEKEE (reference sequence). The CDR3 runs to 16 residues. Trimming cost V 4 bases and J 4 bases; bases outside gene matches: 14. The CDR3 sequence: CASSPPRWSGGYEQYF. The CDR3 DNA follows: TGTGCCAGCAGCCCCCCCCGGTGGTCGGGGGGTTACGAGCAGTACTTC. The entire variable domain, with the rest obtained from reference TRBV5-5 and TRBJ2-7, is as follows: DAGVTQSPTHLIKTRGQQVTLRCSPISGHKSVSWYQQVLGQGPQFIFQYYEKEERGRGNFPDRFSARQFPNYSSELNVNALLLGDSALYLCASSPPRWSGGYEQYFGPGTRLTVT.

This clone has only a few counts. The J gene is TRBJ2-7, the V gene TRBV7-9; TRBD2 matches 7 bases. Germline CDR1 SEHNR, CDR2 FQNEAQ (reference sequence). The trim removed 6 bases at V and 0 bases at J, leaving 8 bases unmatched. The CDR3 totals 15 residues. As DNA, the CDR3 is TGTGCCAGCAGTAAGGGAGGGGCCGGCTCCTACGAGCAGTACTTC. Amino acids: CASSKGGAGSYEQYF.

V is TRBV6-5 and J is TRBJ1-1; the match to TRBD1 covers 8 bases. V gave up 2 bases and J gave up 4 bases; unmatched junction bases: 3. CDR1 and CDR2 (germline): MNHEY, SVGAGI. The CDR3 extends over 14 amino acids. This CDR3 is CASSYRDRGTEAFF. The CDR3 nucleotides are TGTGCCAGCAGTTACCGCGACAGGGGCACTGAAGCTTTCTTT.

This clone was counted only a few times. J is TRBJ1-1 and V is TRBV11-2; D might be TRBD1 (5 bases). The germline gives CDR1 SGHAT, CDR2 FQNNGV. Trimming cost V 5 bases and J 2 bases, with 18 bases left between them. This CDR3 has 16 residues. Written as DNA, the CDR3 is TGTGCCAGCAGCCTCTCAGGGCAAATGAAAAACACTGAAGCTTTCTTT. This translates into CASSLSGQMKNTEAFF.

Only a few counts were recorded for this clone. The rearrangement joins TRBV19 to TRBJ2-1; 7 nucleotides agree with TRBD1. The CDR3 is made up of 14 amino acids. Germline V CDR1 and CDR2: LNHDA, SQIVND (reference sequence). The V gene end was trimmed by 7 bases and the J gene end by 4 bases; junction bases not matched to a gene: 7. CDR3 DNA: TGTGCCAGTAACCGGGACAGTTTATACAATGAGCAGTTCTTC. It yields the protein CASNRDSLYNEQFF.

This clone showed up many times. The V call is TRBV14, the J call TRBJ2-1, with 7 bases lining up with TRBD1. The CDR3 is 16 residues long. CDR1 is SGHDN and CDR2 is FVKESK in the germline V gene. After removal of 2 bases from V and 0 bases from J, the junction contained 4 bases not matched to a gene. CDR3 region: CASSQIRDSSYNEQFF. CDR3 sequence (DNA): TGTGCCAGCAGCCAAATCAGGGACAGCTCCTACAATGAGCAGTTCTTC.

This clone showed up just a few times. The V call is TRBV6-6, the J call TRBJ1-5, with 9 bases lining up with TRBD1. This CDR3 is 14 amino acids long. V shed 8 bases, J shed 11 bases, and the junction held 13 bases outside the gene matches. Germline CDR1 and CDR2: MNHNY and SVGAGI (reference sequence). As DNA, the CDR3 is TGTGCCAGCGACGGACGGACAGGGGATGTGTCCCAGCATTTT. Translated: CASDGRTGDVSQHF.

The rearrangement uses TRBV30 and TRBJ1-2; 8 bases align to TRBD1. Germline CDR1 is GTSNPN and CDR2 is SVGIG (reference sequence). V lost 2 bases, J lost 8 bases, and 10 bases stayed unmatched. This CDR3 has 14 amino acids. The CDR3 reads CAWSSRGQGGGYTF. Written as DNA, the CDR3 is TGTGCCTGGAGTTCCAGAGGACAGGGCGGAGGCTACACCTTC.

In its sample, this clone was seen a few times. This rearrangement joins TRBV5-4 to TRBJ1-3; tentatively, D is TRBD1 (5 bases). Germline CDR1 and CDR2: SGHNT and YYREEE (reference sequence). Trimming shortened V by 3 bases and J by 3 bases, and 16 bases separated the two germline ends. There are 16 residues in the CDR3. In DNA form, the CDR3 reads TGTGCCAGCAGCTCACAAACAGGAACGAATGGAAACACCATATATTTT. Its protein is CASSSQTGTNGNTIYF. Full variable domain (outside the CDR3, taken from reference TRBV5-4 and TRBJ1-3): ETGVTQSPTHLIKTRGQQVTLRCSSQSGHNTVSWYQQALGQGPQFIFQYYREEENGRGNFPPRFSGLQFPNYSSELNVNALELDDSALYLCASSSQTGTNGNTIYFGEGSWLTVV.

This clone occurred a few times. The gene calls are TRBV5-6 and TRBJ1-6, with D uncertain. Trimming pared 0 bases from V and 10 bases from J, leaving 11 bases between. Germline V lookup: CDR1 SGHDT, CDR2 YYEEEE. CDR3 length: 14 amino acids. The CDR3 protein is CASSLVDSKSPLHF. The CDR3 DNA reads TGTGCCAGCAGCTTGGTGGACTCCAAATCACCCCTCCACTTT. The entire variable domain, with the rest obtained from reference TRBV5-6 and TRBJ1-6, is as follows: DAGVTQSPTHLIKTRGQQVTLRCSPKSGHDTVSWYQQALGQGPQFIFQYYEEEERQRGNFPDRFSGHQFPNYSSELNVNALLLGDSALYLCASSLVDSKSPLHFGNGTRLTVT.

This clone was seen a few times. The V gene is TRBV9, the J gene TRBJ2-7; 7 bases align to TRBD1. V shed 0 bases, J shed 1 base, and the junction held 1 base outside the gene matches. The CDR3 runs to 14 residues. Germline loops: CDR1 SGDLS, CDR2 YYNGEE. The CDR3 loop is CASSVEGQSYEQYF. Written as DNA, the CDR3 is TGTGCCAGCAGCGTAGAGGGACAGTCCTACGAGCAGTACTTC.

The chain combines TRBV5-1 with TRBJ1-1; 7 bases fit TRBD1. V lost 0 bases to trimming and J lost 5 bases; unmatched junction nucleotides: 4. Germline assignment: CDR1 SGHRS and CDR2 YFSETQ. The length of the CDR3 is 14 residues. CDR3 nucleotides: TGCGCCAGCAGCTTGGGACAGGGATCGACTGAAGCTTTCTTT. Translated, it gives CASSLGQGSTEAFF.

This clone was counted a few times. The V and J genes are TRBV6-4 and TRBJ2-3, with D possibly TRBD2 on 6 matching bases. Between the trimmed V and J ends, which lost 5 bases and 2 bases, there was a span of 11 bases. The V gene's germline CDR1 is MRHNA and CDR2 SNTAGT. CDR3 length: 14 amino acids. This CDR3 is CASSPGDTTDTQYF. Written as DNA, the CDR3 is TGTGCCAGCAGTCCGGGGGATACCACAGATACGCAGTATTTT.

This clone was seen a single time. The chain uses TRBV10-3 and TRBJ1-5; D is unclear. The germline CDR1 and CDR2 sequences are ENHRY and SYGVKD. The germline V and J ends were trimmed by 3 bases and 5 bases, with 8 bases remaining between them. The CDR3 length is 13 residues. CDR3 DNA sequence: TGTGCCATCAGTGACGGTCTTGATCAGCCCCAGCATTTT. It translates to CAISDGLDQPQHF.

This clone was counted a few times. This chain links TRBV28 with TRBJ1-2; D gene unclear. The CDR3 extends over 12 amino acids. V was shortened by 5 bases and J by 2 bases, with 6 bases between the two germline ends. From germline, CDR1 is MDHEN and CDR2 SYDVKM. The CDR3 spells CASSDNNYGYTF. For the CDR3, the DNA is TGTGCCAGCAGTGACAACAACTATGGCTACACCTTC.

V usage is TRBV7-9 and J usage is TRBJ2-7, with TRBD2 as a possible D gene (6 bases). The germline V gene encodes CDR1 SEHNR and CDR2 FQNEAQ (reference sequence). This CDR3 spans 13 amino acids. V lost 1 base and J 4 bases, leaving 8 bases between the germline ends. The CDR3 nucleotides read TGTGCCAGCAGCTTAGGAGGAGGGTACGAGCAGTACTTC. Amino acid sequence: CASSLGGGYEQYF.

This clone was counted between two and nine times. The V call is TRBV27, the J call TRBJ2-4, with a tentative D call TRBD1 (5 bases). Germline V CDR1 and CDR2: MNHEY, SMNVEV (reference sequence). With 5 bases removed from V and 7 bases from J, the gap between germline ends came to 15 bases. This CDR3 comprises 14 residues. CDR3 loop: CASSAARVRNIQYF. The CDR3 DNA reads TGTGCCAGCAGTGCCGCCAGGGTACGGAACATTCAGTACTTC.

The rearrangement joins TRBV5-8 to TRBJ2-1, with 12 bases aligning to TRBD2. CDR1 is SGHTS, CDR2 YDEGEE, per germline. There are 15 residues in the CDR3. Unmatched junction bases numbered 3, after V lost 2 bases and J lost 6 bases. DNA of the CDR3: TGTGCCAGCAGCTTAGGGACTAGCGGGCGCAATGAGCAGTTCTTC. It translates to CASSLGTSGRNEQFF.

The chain recombines TRBV11-2 with TRBJ2-5, with 15 positions matching TRBD2. V lost 1 base and J lost 5; bases outside the gene matches: 8. Looked up from germline, CDR1 is SGHAT and CDR2 is FQNNGV. This CDR3 region has 18 residues. The DNA of the CDR3 is TGTGCCAGCAGCTTAGGACATGGGACTAGCGGGAGGTTGGAGACCCAGTACTTC. Its protein product is CASSLGHGTSGRLETQYF.

This chain connects TRBV5-1 to TRBJ1-3; D not resolved. This CDR3 is built from 16 residues. V lost 1 base and J lost 0, with 11 bases in between. Germline values: CDR1 SGHRS, CDR2 YFSETQ. CDR3 sequence reads: CASSLPGSSSGNTIYF. CDR3 in DNA: TGCGCCAGCAGCTTGCCGGGGAGTAGCTCTGGAAACACCATATATTTT. Filled out from reference TRBV5-1 and TRBJ1-3, the complete variable domain reads KAGVTQTPRYLIKTRGQQVTLSCSPISGHRSVSWYQQTPGQGLQFLFEYFSETQRNKGNFPGRFSGRQFSNSRSEMNVSTLELGDSALYLCASSLPGSSSGNTIYFGEGSWLTVV.

This chain uses TRBV19 with TRBJ1-3; D unresolved. The CDR3 has 14 residues. V lost 5 bases, J lost 8 bases, and 16 bases lay in between. The V gene's germline CDR1 is LNHDA and CDR2 SQIVND (reference sequence). The CDR3 nucleotides are TGTGCCAGTAGTCAAGCGGCATTCGGAGACACCATATATTTT. Amino acids: CASSQAAFGDTIYF.

This rearrangement joins TRBV6-1 to TRBJ1-6, with TRBD1 matching 8 bases. V gave up 5 bases and J gave up 7 bases; unmatched junction bases: 7. In germline, CDR1 is MNHNS, CDR2 SASEGT. The CDR3 is made up of 15 amino acids. CDR3 nucleotides: TGTGCCAGCAGTCACGGACAGGGTTCGAATTCACCCCTCCACTTT. This encodes CASSHGQGSNSPLHF.